The rows below give T cell receptor beta chains drawn from one sample of a study of cytomegalovirus exposure and HLA in healthy donors. Sequencing used immunoSEQ multiplex PCR; TCRdb keeps in-frame clones, though not all of them. The repertoire holds 140,000 to 150,000 clones, with 75% as singletons. Sequencing was performed on PBMCs. All receptors come from a man aged 25-45 years in good health and CMV-seronegative. The CDR3 runs from the conserved cysteine through the conserved F or W. Fields, in order: J gene, clone size, D gene, V gene, CDR3 protein, CDR3 DNA. The D gene is left open where the match is weak. Expanded clones get a size class; other rows say once, few or many, or leave the size out.

TRBJ2-1,.,TRBD1,TRBV5-1,CASGHGTGVIYNEQFF,TGCGCCAGCGGCCATGGGACAGGGGTGATCTACAATGAGCAGTTCTTC
TRBJ1-3,once,TRBD1,TRBV5-1,CASSLDWTGPGNTIYF,TGCGCCAGCAGCTTGGACTGGACAGGACCTGGAAACACCATATATTTT
TRBJ2-3,.,.,TRBV6-5,CASSPTYPTDTQYF,TGTGCCAGCAGCCCCACATATCCCACAGATACGCAGTATTTT
TRBJ2-7,.,TRBD1,TRBV6-5,CASSYSGTGDFQQYF,TGTGCCAGCAGTTACAGTGGGACAGGGGATTTCCAGCAGTACTTC
TRBJ1-1,.,.,TRBV9,CASSVGELYGAEAFF,TGTGCCAGCAGCGTAGGGGAGCTCTACGGGGCTGAAGCTTTCTTT
TRBJ2-5,.,.,TRBV15,CATSRDLVRTKTQYF,TGTGCCACCAGCAGAGATTTGGTGAGGACAAAGACCCAGTACTTC
TRBJ1-3,.,.,TRBV27,CASSLNWGAGNTIYF,TGTGCCAGCAGTTTAAATTGGGGGGCTGGAAACACCATATATTTT
TRBJ1-1,.,.,TRBV29-1,CSVIDGQRGTEAFF,TGCAGCGTTATCGACGGACAGCGAGGGACTGAAGCTTTCTTT
TRBJ2-7,.,TRBD1,TRBV19,CASRKPGQGDHEQYF,TGTGCCAGTAGGAAACCGGGACAGGGGGACCACGAGCAGTACTTC
TRBJ2-5,.,TRBD1,TRBV5-1,CASSTGRRDRGQETQYF,TGCGCCAGCAGCACAGGACGCAGGGACAGGGGGCAGGAGACCCAGTACTTC
TRBJ1-5,.,.,TRBV4-1,CASSPRFEGQPQHF,TGCGCCAGCAGCCCCAGGTTCGAGGGTCAGCCCCAGCATTTT
TRBJ1-4,once,TRBD1,TRBV11-2,CASSPGQGAEKLFF,TGTGCCAGCAGCCCGGGACAGGGGGCAGAAAAACTGTTTTTT
TRBJ2-3,.,.,TRBV6-5,CASRSRVGDTQYF,TGTGCCAGCAGATCCCGGGTTGGAGATACGCAGTATTTT
TRBJ2-5,.,TRBD2,TRBV19,CASSIYPPGGTQETQYF,TGTGCCAGTAGTATTTATCCCCCGGGGGGGACCCAAGAGACCCAGTACTTC
TRBJ2-1,.,.,TRBV18,CASSPINTGGLNNEQFF,TGTGCCAGCTCACCGATAAACACGGGGGGCCTAAACAATGAGCAGTTCTTC
TRBJ2-4,.,TRBD2,TRBV5-4,CASRTSGTVNDKNIQYF,TGTGCCAGTCGGACTAGCGGGACGGTTAATGACAAAAACATTCAGTACTTC
TRBJ1-3,.,TRBD1,TRBV30,CAWSVVQGASVGNTIYF,TGTGCCTGGAGTGTCGTACAGGGGGCGTCCGTTGGAAACACCATATATTTT
TRBJ1-5,.,TRBD1,TRBV6-1,CASSLTGDNQPQHF,TGTGCCAGCAGTTTAACAGGGGACAATCAGCCCCAGCATTTT
TRBJ1-1,few,.,TRBV19,CASSIELNTEAFF,TGTGCCAGTAGTATCGAGCTGAACACTGAAGCTTTCTTT
TRBJ2-1,.,TRBD2,TRBV10-3,CAISASGTHNEQFF,TGTGCCATCAGTGCTAGCGGGACCCACAATGAGCAGTTCTTC
TRBJ1-1,.,TRBD1,TRBV2,CASTRQGGPEAFF,TGTGCCAGCACGAGACAGGGAGGACCTGAAGCTTTCTTT
TRBJ2-1,.,.,TRBV6-4,CASSDSEQDEQFF,TGTGCCAGCAGTGACTCCGAGCAGGATGAGCAGTTCTTC
TRBJ2-7,.,.,TRBV13,CASSPPPGDDSYEQYF,TGTGCCAGCAGCCCCCCCCCGGGGGATGACTCCTACGAGCAGTACTTC
TRBJ2-3,.,TRBD1,TRBV5-1,CASSSIQGDTDTQYF,TGCGCCAGCAGCTCCATACAGGGGGACACAGATACGCAGTATTTT
TRBJ1-6,once,.,TRBV6-6,CASSPDSFSYNSPLHF,TGTGCCAGCAGTCCGGACAGTTTCTCCTATAATTCACCCCTCCACTTT
TRBJ1-1,.,.,TRBV27,CASSLSGGLGFTEAFF,TGTGCCAGCAGTTTATCCGGGGGGCTGGGGTTTACTGAAGCTTTCTTT
TRBJ1-1,.,.,TRBV6-5,CASKTGLGNTEAFF,TGTGCCAGCAAAACGGGTTTAGGGAACACTGAAGCTTTCTTT
TRBJ2-5,.,.,TRBV5-1,CASSLAEQTQYF,TGCGCCAGCAGCTTGGCCGAGCAGACCCAGTACTTC
TRBJ1-5,few,.,TRBV5-6,CASSFSRSDWPQHF,TGTGCCAGCAGCTTTTCGCGGAGTGACTGGCCCCAGCATTTT
TRBJ1-2,.,.,TRBV19,CASSIARQHSNYGYTF,TGTGCCAGTAGTATCGCCAGACAGCATTCTAACTATGGCTACACCTTC
TRBJ1-6,.,TRBD1,TRBV7-8,CASSSGQGLGNSPLHF,TGTGCCAGCAGCTCGGGACAGGGGTTGGGAAATTCACCCCTCCACTTT
TRBJ2-7,.,TRBD1,TRBV5-6,CASSQDRGLSYEQYF,TGTGCCAGCAGCCAGGACAGGGGGCTCTCCTACGAGCAGTACTTC
TRBJ1-6,.,TRBD1,TRBV2,CASSLTGGNSPLHF,TGTGCCAGCAGCTTGACAGGGGGTAATTCACCCCTCCACTTT
TRBJ1-2,.,TRBD1,TRBV28,CASSSTGTAGTNYGYTF,TGTGCCAGCAGTTCTACCGGGACAGCGGGTACTAACTATGGCTACACCTTC